The 8 T cell receptor beta chains below were found in one sample sequenced in a study of T cells after yellow fever vaccination. TCRdb reprocessed the 5' RACE reads via MiXCR and lists one record per CDR3 protein. The repertoire includes under 300,000 distinct CDR3 sequences, under 15% of them detected once, and 0.45% to 0.65% sits in the top ten. Specimen: CD4+ T cells sorted from PBMCs, collected 45 days after the yellow fever booster vaccination. All receptors come from a man aged 25-45 years who received the YFV17D yellow fever vaccine.

This chain connects TRBV6-2 or TRBV6-3 to TRBJ2-3, with D unresolved. CDR3 size: 14 residues. The V gene's germline CDR1 is MNHEY and CDR2 SVGEGT. Trimming removed 2 bases at V and 0 bases at J, with 6 bases between. CDR3 bases: TGTGCCAGCAGTTACCCGGACAGCACAGATACGCAGTATTTT. Translated, it gives CASSYPDSTDTQYF.

This clonotype was observed a few times. The chain employs TRBV7-2 and TRBJ1-2; D unclear. The CDR3 consists of 15 residues. From germline, CDR1 is SGHTA and CDR2 FQGNSA. V was cut by 4 bases and J by 3 bases, with 15 bases left in between. The CDR3 region is CASSSAWGSHYGYTF. The CDR3 DNA reads TGTGCCAGCAGCTCAGCGTGGGGATCTCACTATGGCTACACCTTC.

V gene TRBV9 combines with J gene TRBJ2-1; 10 bases agree with TRBD2. CDR1 and CDR2 (germline): SGDLS, YYNGEE. This CDR3 region has 15 residues. With V trimmed by 6 bases and J by 1 base, 4 bases remained unmatched. CDR3 sequence (DNA): TGTGCCAGCACCGCAGCGGGAGGGTCCTACAATGAGCAGTTCTTC. It codes for CASTAAGGSYNEQFF.

This clonotype came up a few times. The genes are TRBV9 and TRBJ2-1, with D hard to call. This CDR3 region has 17 residues. Trimming removed 0 bases from V and 0 bases from J, with 13 bases in between. Germline V gives CDR1 SGDLS, CDR2 YYNGEE. For the CDR3, the DNA is TGTGCCAGCAGCGTAGATGTGTACGGTAGCTCCTACAATGAGCAGTTCTTC. It is translated as CASSVDVYGSSYNEQFF.

The CDR3 DNA reads TGTGCCAGTGAGGCTAGCGGGAGGTCAGATACGCAGTATTTT. Its translation is CASEASGRSDTQYF. V usage is TRBV6-1 and J usage is TRBJ2-3; TRBD2 agrees at 11 bases. The germline V gene encodes CDR1 MNHNS and CDR2 SASEGT. Unmatched junction bases numbered 6, after V lost 9 bases and J lost 4 bases. The length of the CDR3 is 14 residues.

This clonotype was seen more than once but under ten times. The V and J genes are TRBV20-1 and TRBJ2-5; TRBD2 matches 9 bases. The J segment lost 2 bases and the V segment lost 1 base, leaving 8 bases of the junction unmatched. The CDR3 consists of 16 residues. Germline-derived CDR1 and CDR2 are DFQATT and SNEGSKA (reference sequence). CDR3 coding DNA: TGCAGTGCTAGAGCCCCTCTAGCGGGAAGACAAGAGACCCAGTACTTC. The encoded protein is CSARAPLAGRQETQYF.

This chain connects TRBV7-2 to TRBJ2-1; D gene ambiguous. The CDR3 consists of 14 residues. Germline V gene sequence: CDR1 SGHTA, CDR2 FQGNSA. The germline V and J ends were trimmed by 3 bases and 6 bases, with 12 bases remaining between them. The CDR3 nucleotides read TGTGCCAGCAGCTTGACCCGGTACGGCAATGAGCAGTTCTTC. Translated, it gives CASSLTRYGNEQFF.

This clonotype has ten or more counts. The chain employs TRBV7-9 and TRBJ2-3; 7 nucleotides line up with TRBD2. Germline V gene data show CDR1 as SEHNR and CDR2 as FQNEAQ (reference sequence). The CDR3 runs to 19 residues. The trim removed 5 bases at V and 0 bases at J, leaving 17 bases unmatched. In nucleotides, the CDR3 is TGTGCCAGCAGCCGGCTGGCGGGAGCCATCCAGTCTAGCACAGATACGCAGTATTTT. Protein: CASSRLAGAIQSSTDTQYF. The full variable domain, rest sourced from reference TRBV7-9 and TRBJ2-3, is DTGVSQNPRHKITKRGQNVTFRCDPISEHNRLYWYRQTLGQGPEFLTYFQNEAQLEKSRLLSDRFSAERPKGSFSTLEIQRTEQGDSAMYLCASSRLAGAIQSSTDTQYFGPGTRLTVL.